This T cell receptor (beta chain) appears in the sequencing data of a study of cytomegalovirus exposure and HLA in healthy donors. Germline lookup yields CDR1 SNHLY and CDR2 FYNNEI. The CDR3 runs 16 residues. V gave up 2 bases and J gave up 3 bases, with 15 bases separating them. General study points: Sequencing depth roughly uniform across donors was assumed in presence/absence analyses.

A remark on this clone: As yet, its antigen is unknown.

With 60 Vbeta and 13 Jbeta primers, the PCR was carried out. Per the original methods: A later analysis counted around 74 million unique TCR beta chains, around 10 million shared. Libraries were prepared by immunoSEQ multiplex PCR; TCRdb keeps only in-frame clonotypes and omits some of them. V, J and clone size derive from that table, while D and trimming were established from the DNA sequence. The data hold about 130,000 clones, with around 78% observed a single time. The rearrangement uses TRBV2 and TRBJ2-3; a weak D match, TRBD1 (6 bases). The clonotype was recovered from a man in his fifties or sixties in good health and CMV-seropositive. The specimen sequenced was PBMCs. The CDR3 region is CASSENRPGDTDTQYF. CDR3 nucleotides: TGTGCCAGCAGTGAAAATCGGCCAGGGGATACAGATACGCAGTATTTT.